The 21 T cell receptor beta chains below were found in one sample sequenced in a study of blood T cells in healthy people across ages. A J-beta primer mix and a sample-barcoded 5' primer were used in a second PCR of roughly 7 to 12 cycles. TCRdb reprocessed the 5' RACE reads via MiXCR and lists one record per CDR3 protein. Counted here are 1.5 million to 1.9 million distinct CDR3 sequences, 35% to 45% occurring once; the ten biggest clones make up about 4%. Sequenced sample: blood. These receptors originate from a woman aged 18-29 years in good health.

This rearrangement joins TRBV12-3 or TRBV12-4 to TRBJ2-1; D gene unclear. The ends were cut back, 11 bases at V and 6 bases at J, with 14 bases in the middle. This CDR3 region has 12 residues. For the CDR3, the DNA is TGTGCCGGCACCCCCGACGTCAATGAGCAGTTCTTC. Translated: CAGTPDVNEQFF.

The rearrangement links TRBV12-3 or TRBV12-4 to TRBJ2-2; D perhaps matches TRBD2 (5 bases). CDR3 length: 15 residues. V lost 3 bases and J 7 bases, leaving 15 bases between the germline ends. CDR3 DNA: TGTGCCAGCAGTTTCGGCAGTCGGGGAGTCGGGGAGCTGTTTTTT. Protein product: CASSFGSRGVGELFF.

The sample holds many counts of this clonotype. The chain recombines TRBV10-3 with TRBJ2-5; no reliable D call. V lost 4 bases and J 0 bases, leaving 6 bases between the germline ends. Germline V gives CDR1 ENHRY, CDR2 SYGVKD. The CDR3 runs to 13 residues. As DNA, the CDR3 is TGTGCCATCAGTGCTTCCAACCAAGAGACCCAGTACTTC. It translates to CAISASNQETQYF.

The CDR3 protein is CASSYGGGWSYNEQFF. The CDR3 nucleotides are TGTGCCAGCAGTTACGGTGGGGGCTGGTCCTACAATGAGCAGTTCTTC. The chain is built from TRBV6-5 and TRBJ2-1; D perhaps matches TRBD1 (6 bases). Germline-derived CDR1 and CDR2 are MNHEY and SVGAGI. The length of the CDR3 is 16 residues. The germline V and J ends were trimmed by 2 bases and 1 base, with 12 bases remaining between them.

There are a few counts of this clonotype. The chain links TRBV11-2 to TRBJ2-1, with D possibly matching TRBD2 (6 bases). V was clipped by 8 bases and J by 5 bases, with 19 bases between them. Germline V gene data show CDR1 as SGHAT and CDR2 as FQNNGV. CDR3 length: 15 amino acids. The CDR3 DNA reads as TGTGCCAGCGGGAGGAACCGGGCATTCAACAATGAGCAGTTCTTC. It specifies CASGRNRAFNNEQFF. The full variable domain, in which reference TRBV11-2 and TRBJ2-1 provide the parts outside the CDR3, is EAGVAQSPRYKIIEKRQSVAFWCNPISGHATLYWYQQILGQGPKLLIQFQNNGVVDDSQLPKDRFSAERLKGVDSTLKIQPAKLEDSAVYLCASGRNRAFNNEQFFGPGTRLTVL.

The rearrangement uses TRBV20-1 and TRBJ2-1; TRBD1 might be the D (5 bases). The DNA end is a closer match to TRBJ2-7, so the J assignment may be wrong. There are 12 residues in the CDR3. Germline CDR1 and CDR2: DFQATT and SNEGSKA (reference sequence). The CDR3 coding sequence is TGCAGTGCTAGAGCCCAACAGGTACCGCAGTACTTC. This codes for CSARAQQVPQYF.

To note about this clonotype: A much larger clone differs by one base, so this may be a read error. The chain has TRBV27 and TRBJ1-1, with no clear D. There are 11 residues in the CDR3. Germline-derived CDR1 and CDR2 are MNHEY and SMNVEV (reference sequence). The CDR3 DNA reads TGTGCCGGCAGAAGGGACACTGAAGCTTTCTTT. The encoded protein is CAGRRDTEAFF.

The chain links TRBV21-1 to TRBJ2-7; the table's D call, TRBD2, was not checked against the DNA. TRBV21-1 is deemed a pseudogene. The CDR3 loop spans 16 amino acids. The CDR3 DNA follows: TGTGCCAGCAGCGAGAGTGCTAGCGGGAGCTCCTACGAGCAGTACTTC. Its protein product is CASSESASGSSYEQYF.

The chain employs TRBV20-1 and TRBJ2-3, with 10 positions matching TRBD2. The J segment lost 6 bases and the V segment lost 5 bases, leaving 11 bases of the junction unmatched. The germline V gene encodes CDR1 DFQATT and CDR2 SNEGSKA (reference sequence). The CDR3 extends over 15 amino acids. The CDR3 here is CSASRSSGGPDTQYF. The CDR3 region has the DNA TGCAGTGCTTCCCGGTCTAGCGGGGGACCTGATACGCAGTATTTT.

This clonotype occurred a few times. This chain uses TRBV6-2 or TRBV6-3 with TRBJ1-2, with D possibly being TRBD1 (5 bases). This CDR3 spans 14 amino acids. The V end was cut by 7 bases, the J end by 1 base, with 13 bases between. Germline V gene data show CDR1 as MNHEY and CDR2 as SVGEGT. The CDR3 DNA reads as TGTGCCAGCAAGGCCGGGACCAGTAACTATGGCTACACCTTC. Its protein product is CASKAGTSNYGYTF.

The table lists this clonotype with a few counts. V is TRBV7-9 and J is TRBJ2-1; maybe TRBD1 (6 bases). This CDR3 region has 12 residues. Per germline, CDR1 SEHNR and CDR2 FQNEAQ (reference sequence). Deletions cut 6 bases from V and 5 bases from J, with 8 bases between. The CDR3 region has the DNA TGTGCCAGCAGTACAGGGAACAATGAGCAGTTCTTC. The encoded protein is CASSTGNNEQFF.

The chain joins TRBV25-1 to TRBJ2-3, with D hard to call. The CDR3 contains 15 residues. Looked up from germline, CDR1 is MGHDK and CDR2 is SYGVNS. V was shortened by 2 bases and J by 2 bases, with 11 bases between the two germline ends. The chain's CDR3 is CASSEGWQSTDTQYF. As DNA, the CDR3 is TGTGCCAGCAGTGAAGGGTGGCAGTCCACAGATACGCAGTATTTT. Drawing the rest from reference TRBV25-1 and TRBJ2-3, the complete variable domain is EADIYQTPRYLVIGTGKKITLECSQTMGHDKMYWYQQDPGMELHLIHYSYGVNSTEKGDLSSESTVSRIRTEHFPLTLESARPSHTSQYLCASSEGWQSTDTQYFGPGTRLTVL.

The CDR3 spells CASSSARDALVREQYF. The CDR3 DNA reads as TGTGCCAGCAGCTCCGCCCGGGACGCTTTGGTGAGGGAGCAGTACTTC. The rearrangement uses TRBV7-2 and TRBJ2-7, with D possibly called TRBD1 or TRBD2 (5 bases each). Germline lookup yields CDR1 SGHTA and CDR2 FQGNSA. V was shortened by 4 bases and J by 7 bases, with 23 bases between the two germline ends. This CDR3 has 16 residues.

The chain is built from TRBV7-2 and TRBJ2-1; 7 nucleotides match TRBD2. The CDR3 is 14 amino acids. CDR1 is SGHTA and CDR2 is FQGNSA in the germline V gene. The trim removed 5 bases at V and 5 bases at J, leaving 6 bases unmatched. The CDR3 region is CASSTAGRNNEQFF. CDR3 DNA: TGTGCCAGCAGCACAGCGGGGCGAAACAATGAGCAGTTCTTC. Based on the CDR3 plus reference TRBV7-2 and TRBJ2-1, the full variable domain is GAGVSQSPSNKVTEKGKDVELRCDPISGHTALYWYRQSLGQGLEFLIYFQGNSAPDKSGLPSDRFSAERTGGSVSTLTIQRTQQEDSAVYLCASSTAGRNNEQFFGPGTRLTVL.

The table lists this clonotype with a few counts. The chain has TRBV7-2 and TRBJ2-5, with 8 bases lining up with TRBD1. This CDR3 is built from 15 residues. Germline V lookup: CDR1 SGHTA, CDR2 FQGNSA. The V segment lost 10 bases and the J segment 0 bases; nucleotides outside the gene matches: 10. Here the CDR3 reads CANGQGLSDQETQYF. The DNA for the CDR3 is TGTGCCAACGGACAGGGTTTGTCGGACCAAGAGACCCAGTACTTC.

The CDR3 DNA sequence: TGTGCCAGCAGTAACCGGGACAGGGGCCTCTCTGGGGCCAACGTCCTGACTTTC. It translates to CASSNRDRGLSGANVLTF. The chain joins TRBV12-3 or TRBV12-4 to TRBJ2-6, with 10 positions matching TRBD1. The V and J ends lost 5 bases and 0 bases, in that order; junction bases with no gene match: 7. This CDR3 is 18 amino acids long.

The V and J genes are TRBV4-1 and TRBJ2-1; 10 bases map to TRBD2. V gave up 1 base and J gave up 9 bases; unmatched junction bases: 12. The CDR3 is 17 residues long. Germline V gene lookup returns CDR1 MGHRA and CDR2 YSYEKL. CDR3 loop: CASSQAIAGGVRAEQFF. CDR3 bases: TGCGCCAGCAGCCAAGCGATAGCGGGGGGCGTGCGAGCTGAGCAGTTCTTC.

The chain uses TRBV29-1 and TRBJ2-1; tentative D call: TRBD1 (8 bases). This CDR3 has 15 amino acids. Germline V gene sequence: CDR1 SQVTM, CDR2 ANQGSEA. The germline V and J ends were trimmed by 8 bases and 0 bases, with 17 bases remaining between them. The CDR3 reads CSSQGGEGSYNEQFF. For the CDR3, the DNA is TGCAGCTCACAGGGGGGGGAAGGCTCCTACAATGAGCAGTTCTTC.

The chain uses TRBV5-5 and TRBJ2-3; 7 nucleotides match TRBD1. The ends lost 7 bases at V and 0 bases at J; junction bases unmatched: 8. Germline V CDR1 and CDR2: SGHKS, YYEKEE (reference sequence). CDR3 length equals 15 residues. The CDR3 sequence: CASASGQTSTDTQYF. The CDR3 bases are TGTGCCAGCGCGTCGGGACAGACTAGCACAGATACGCAGTATTTT.

A word on this clonotype: Just one base apart from a much larger clone, this may be a read error. The chain links TRBV12-3 or TRBV12-4 to TRBJ2-4, with D perhaps TRBD1 or TRBD2 (6 bases each). The J call may not be correct, given that the DNA end is closer to TRBJ2-5. This CDR3 has 14 amino acids. Here the CDR3 DNA reads TGTGCCAGCAGTTGGGTCTTCGGGGGCAAGACCCAGTACTTC. The encoded protein is CASSWVFGGKTQYF.

This clonotype showed up just a few times. A clone one base away is much larger, so this may be a read error. The J gene is TRBJ1-1, the V gene TRBV12-3 or TRBV12-4; D might be TRBD1 (5 bases). Between the trimmed V and J ends, which lost 4 bases and 3 bases, there was a span of 9 bases. This CDR3 spans 13 amino acids. CDR3 coding DNA: TGTGCCAGCAGTTGGATAGGGGACACTGAAGCTTTCTTT. Translation gives CASSWIGDTEAFF.